The rows below give T cell receptor beta chains drawn from one sample of a study of post-analysis software for immune sequencing data. TCRdb processed the PCR reads anew with MiXCR; each CDR3 protein has one entry. The table records about 770,000 distinct CDR3 sequences, 40% to 55% of them present only once. Sequencing was carried out using blood. These receptors were obtained from a girl aged 10 to 17 with multiple sclerosis. CDR3s leave out the opening cysteine and the closing phenylalanine or tryptophan. Fields, in order: J gene, clone size, V gene, CDR3 protein. Where a row states a size, it is once, few, many or the class of an expanded clone; other rows omit it.

NA,NA,TRBV6-1,ASSRGVNEQY
TRBJ2-1,NA,TRBV7-9,ASSPQYEQF
TRBJ2-7,NA,TRBV3-1,ASSPGGTTSYEQY
TRBJ2-1,NA,TRBV20-1,SARHDSRGEQF
TRBJ2-7,many,TRBV2,ASSVYEQY
TRBJ2-5,once,TRBV7-9,ASSQGGAGETQY
TRBJ2-7,once,TRBV28,ASSLDSGYEDEQY
TRBJ2-7,few,TRBV12-3/TRBV12-4,ASSFRAGGSYEQY
TRBJ1-5,NA,TRBV12-3/TRBV12-4,ASSLSGEPQH
TRBJ2-3,NA,TRBV27,ASKDRRGRGY
TRBJ2-6,NA,TRBV11-2,ASSLRPGGAGANVLT
TRBJ2-4,few,TRBV15,ATSRAVGTRVGEQY
TRBJ1-2,NA,TRBV7-2,EVLLGVTSYGYT
TRBJ2-5,few,TRBV11-2,ASSLGGSGVQETQY
TRBJ1-1,NA,TRBV13,ASRTGWSPEAF
TRBJ2-7,many,TRBV20-1,SAPAGGSSYEQY
TRBJ2-3,NA,TRBV9,ASSVVSSSRTDTQY
TRBJ1-6,NA,TRBV12-5,ASGPGGEGSPLH
TRBJ2-7,NA,TRBV6-6,ASTHGGEDEQY
TRBJ2-3,NA,TRBV20-1,SAGGGLGTDTQY
TRBJ2-3,NA,TRBV12-3/TRBV12-4,ASSIQAPTDTQY
TRBJ2-1,NA,TRBV12-3/TRBV12-4,ASSLQAGGVSYNEQF
TRBJ2-1,NA,TRBV29-1,SVPLRSRNEQF
TRBJ2-1,few,TRBV12-3/TRBV12-4,ASSTSSGGYNEQF
TRBJ2-3,NA,TRBV20-1,SARRTGVNTQY
TRBJ2-5,few,TRBV7-8,ASSLSTSAFQETQY
TRBJ2-1,NA,TRBV3-1,ASSQFRYNEQF
TRBJ2-1,NA,TRBV12-3/TRBV12-4,ASSLSGIPRSYNEQF
TRBJ2-3,NA,TRBV7-2,ASNLDRPGRDTQY